The TCR beta chain under discussion was sequenced for a study of cytomegalovirus exposure and HLA in healthy donors (dated by TCRdb to about 2017). Context from the whole study: According to a later analysis, the roughly 120 validation repertoires were produced on the same platform as the roughly 700 repertoires of the first cohort. The study aimed to test whether signatures of past pathogen exposure could be identified by cataloging public T cell receptors. Besides the first cohort of about 730 subjects, a separate validation cohort made up of 120 different subjects was used. High-throughput TCR immunosequencing, statistical association of individual TCRs with disease status, and machine learning were combined to predict cytomegalovirus infection status.

The study at large found these results: In the study, some 160 TCR beta chains were listed as associated with cytomegalovirus. Most TCR sequences were observed very rarely across donors, whereas some public TCRs were present in many individuals. In both the original and validation cohorts, the classifier was reported to diagnose cytomegalovirus status with high specificity and sensitivity. According to the authors, the approach could potentially be generalized to other disease states and immunological phenotypes. A later analysis had no HLA typing for the validation cohort, so co-occurrence there was scored across all 120 repertoires. In a later analysis, TCRs clustered in the first cohort were found to also tend to co-occur in the 120 validation repertoires, with approximately 93% of cluster scores above 0. Three of the identified cytomegalovirus-associated TCR beta chains were confirmed in vitro to be specific for cytomegalovirus antigens.

This clone was found once. Its antigen target is currently unknown. Per-base qualities were not stored, and no clone one base away is much larger. The donors were included in the validation cohort of 100 to 150 subjects, a group kept apart from the roughly 670-subject first cohort. The junction shows trimming of 4 bases on V and 4 bases on J, plus 13 bases between the germline ends. The germline V gene specifies SGHDN as CDR1 and FVKESK as CDR2. The CDR3 starts with the cysteine, ends with the phenylalanine, and has 14 residues. Only CDR3 DNA remains: 42 bases, in frame from the first base. The library was built by means of the immunoSEQ multiplex PCR assay. From the authors' description of their analysis: A statistical classification framework was built for diagnosing cytomegalovirus status from the catalog of TCR beta chain sequences. Not all clones reach the TCRdb copy of this immuneACCESS table, which keeps in-frame sequences only. Checked studies attribute under half of the gap to unresolved V genes and leave the rest unexplained. The DNA was the basis for D and trimming; V, J and clone size are from that table. The sample table records 65,000 to 75,000 clones; just under 95% of these occur just once. Of the sample, more than 2.5% is held by the ten largest clones.

The rearranged chain carries TRBV14 and TRBJ1-2, with a tentative D gene TRBD1 over 6 matching bases. The TCR comes from a woman aged 18-35 years in good health and CMV-seropositive. Sequences were obtained from PBMCs. The CDR3: CASSRDNQIYGYTF. The DNA reads as follows: TGTGCCAGCAGCCGGGACAACCAAATCTATGGCTACACCTTC.